This entry is about one T cell receptor (beta chain). This entry is derived from a study of control samples from healthy donors and cancer patients. The germline V gene encodes CDR1 LNHDA and CDR2 SQIVND (reference sequence). V was pared by 4 bases and J by 0 bases, with 4 bases between. This CDR3 has 14 residues. Clones were sequenced by immunoSEQ multiplex PCR, and TCRdb holds only the in-frame ones, with some missing. Altogether around 120,000 clones are present, more than 75% being singletons, with the ten largest covering roughly 3%. What was sequenced was blood. The rearrangement links TRBV19 to TRBJ1-6; D gene uncertain. This receptor was obtained from a man aged 55 to 70 in good health. As DNA, the CDR3 is TGTGCCAGTAGTACGAGCTCCTATAATTCACCCCTCCACTTT. This sequence encodes CASSTSSYNSPLHF.